This is a list of T cell receptor beta chains from one sample in a study of blood T cells in healthy people across ages. TCRdb passed the 5' RACE reads through MiXCR, listing each CDR3 protein once. The table records about 1.6 million distinct CDR3 sequences, 34% of them present only once. The material sequenced was blood. Receptor source: a woman aged 30 to 39 in good health. Each CDR3 is given with its conserved first and last residue. D genes are given only for firm matches.

.	TRBJ1-5	TRBV7-8	CASSSFDRSNQPQHF
.	TRBJ2-5	TRBV20-1	CSAGTPLQETQYF
.	TRBJ2-7	TRBV20-1	CSASPNDGPQSYEQYF
.	TRBJ2-7	TRBV7-8	CASGEGGTYEQYF
TRBD2	TRBJ2-7	TRBV11-2	CASSLGTSGNLGYREQYF
.	TRBJ2-7	TRBV6-2/TRBV6-3	CASRETPTGYEQYF
.	TRBJ2-5	TRBV20-1	CSALARAGYQETQYF
TRBD2	TRBJ2-3	TRBV4-1	CASSFGVPRSGRTDTQYF
.	TRBJ1-5	TRBV10-2	CASSGGGGSGAQHF
.	TRBJ1-2	TRBV29-1	CSVEDPRGNIYGYTF
.	TRBJ2-5	TRBV28	CASTTIIDGGTPSQETQYF
TRBD2	TRBJ2-3	TRBV7-2	CASSQRGVSTDTQYF
.	TRBJ1-6	TRBV9	CASSLGHTPDSPLHF
TRBD2	TRBJ2-1	TRBV3-1	CASSQETSGSIRDEQFF
TRBD1	TRBJ2-4	TRBV5-6	CASSKGQLLAKNIQYF
.	TRBJ2-1	TRBV2	CASLDGVPYNEQFF
.	TRBJ1-1	TRBV2	CASSPPGASNTEAFF
.	TRBJ2-4	TRBV6-2/TRBV6-3	CASSGGGLLAKNIQYF
.	TRBJ2-7	TRBV20-1	CSARVEVRGSYEQYF
.	TRBJ1-2	TRBV3-1	CASSQVGPGGYTF
.	TRBJ2-7	TRBV15	CATSRDLTATTGPKVYEQYF
TRBD2	TRBJ2-1	TRBV11-2	CASSLRTSGGLYNEQFF
.	TRBJ2-5	TRBV3-1	CASTPGSRWGETQYF
TRBD2	TRBJ2-5	TRBV5-1	CASSLATSGTETQYF
.	TRBJ1-2	TRBV7-9	CASTRGSHSYGYTF
TRBD2	TRBJ2-1	TRBV11-3	CASSAVAGAPEFF
.	TRBJ2-5	TRBV5-1	CASALAQETQYF
TRBD1	TRBJ2-7	TRBV5-1	CASSTGQVNYEQYF
.	TRBJ1-2	TRBV6-2/TRBV6-3	CASSYDEGATYGYTF
.	TRBJ2-7	TRBV27	CASTRGGGTYEQYF
.	TRBJ2-2	TRBV12-5	CASGLMGTGELFF
.	TRBJ2-1	TRBV14	CASSQGLYSYNEQFF
TRBD2	TRBJ2-3	TRBV13	CASSLYELADFTDTQYF
TRBD2	TRBJ2-1	TRBV29-1	CSVDAGPGLADYNKQFF
.	TRBJ2-1	TRBV7-3	CASSSRESGSWDRGEQFF
.	TRBJ1-1	TRBV20-1	CRGSETVNTEAFF
TRBD2	TRBJ2-3	TRBV9	CASSVGTSAVDTQYF
.	TRBJ2-7	TRBV11-2	CASSLRQFYEQYF
TRBD2	TRBJ2-1	TRBV4-1	CASSQALAGGPNEQFF
.	TRBJ1-2	TRBV20-1	CSARDQGSVVYGYTF
.	TRBJ1-6	TRBV13	CASSPTGGANSPLHF